This TCR beta chain was captured by sequencing in a study of T cell repertoires in aging, cancer and after chemotherapy (dated by TCRdb to about 2019). In the study overall: Donors were distributed across six age groups ranging from 30 or younger to 70 or older, with at least three individuals included per group. Roughly 9 million TCR reads were contained in the full dataset. In the hematological group, the paired samples taken before and after chemotherapy came from chronic lymphocytic leukemia patients who were treated with regimens based on fludarabine or bendamustine. The study profiled peripheral blood TCR beta repertoires from healthy donors and cancer patients to examine immunoaging and T cell reconstitution after chemotherapy. Alongside around 97 healthy donors serving as a reference group, the cohort included approximately 210 cancer patients, of whom approximately 94 had hematological cancers and 110 to 140 had solid cancers. Overall study outcomes, separate from this receptor: In healthy donors, the decline in TCR diversity with age was mainly explained by loss of richness, whereas in cancer patients loss of evenness was also found to contribute. Median generation probability increased over the chemotherapy interval in both cancer cohorts, suggesting repertoire reconstitution through rebound thymic output. Hematological cancer patients had lymphoid organ infiltration, which may itself impair thymic emigration or peripheral T cell expansion. Compared with age-matched healthy donors, untreated patients with hematological or solid cancers had significantly lower TCR diversity and higher clonality in blood. According to the authors, the repertoire data do not allow conclusions to be drawn about immunological memory after chemotherapy.

In regard to this clonotype: The target of this receptor is not known. Per-base qualities were not stored, and no clone one base away is much larger.

Multiplex touch-down PCR with a mixed TRB-A/B primer pool was used to amplify rearranged TRB sequences covering the V, D and J segments. Illumina adapters and sample indices were attached to the amplicons through two consecutive PCR reactions run with Phusion HS II polymerase. Amplicons were gel-purified using the NucleoSpin Gel and PCR Clean-up kit and were subsequently checked with Qubit and an Agilent 2100 Bioanalyzer. Libraries were sequenced on an Illumina MiSeq using 600-cycle, single-indexed, paired-end runs. The original methods were these. MiXCR versions 2.12 and 3.0.5 were used to process TRB sequences. Each unique CDR3 nucleotide sequence was treated as one clone, and only productive sequences with two or more reads were kept. The repertoire metrics were Shannon diversity, evenness, clonality (calculated as one minus evenness), and diversity profiles parameterized by alpha from 0 to 5. The IGoR algorithm was used to compute generation probabilities of clones in paired pre- and post-chemotherapy samples. The public reads were reanalyzed by TCRdb: fastp trimming at Q25, MiXCR alignment, in-frame beta chains only. One record per CDR3 amino acid sequence lists the most common genes and DNA. These V and J calls are TCRdb output, not the study's own analysis. Recorded for this sample are about 2,200 distinct CDR3 sequences; roughly 50% of them occurred a single time. The top ten clones comprise less than 70% of the sample.

The germline V gene encodes CDR1 LNHDA and CDR2 SQIVND (reference sequence). Trimming removed 3 bases from V and 6 bases from J; the gene matches leave 4 bases unexplained. CDR3 length: 14 amino acids, cysteine to phenylalanine. Of the read, only the CDR3 DNA is kept; its 42 bases are in frame from base 1. Instead of sorted cells or RNA, genomic DNA extracted from peripheral blood served as the source for amplifying TCR beta rearrangements. The V gene is TRBV19 and the J gene is TRBJ1-2; 10 central nucleotides agree with TRBD1. Sequencing was performed on blood. This sequence originates from a human donor with a blood cancer. The CDR3 region has the sequence CASSIDRGLNGYTF. At the DNA level, the sequence is TGTGCCAGTAGTATCGACAGGGGGCTGAATGGCTACACCTTC.